Given below is one TCR beta chain in context. Its specificity is not known. This specimen belongs to a study of cytomegalovirus exposure and HLA in healthy donors. General study points: Confirmation was obtained in vitro that three CMV-associated chains are specific for CMV antigens. Accounts indicate the classifier identified cytomegalovirus status with strong specificity and sensitivity.

The repertoire was sequenced with immunoSEQ multiplex PCR; TCRdb's copy has only in-frame clones and lacks some. The sample includes roughly 50,000 clones, over 85% of them seen just once. The donors were part of the validation cohort of 95 to 150 subjects. That cohort was separate from the first cohort, which comprised 666 subjects. Trimming cost V 3 bases and J 0 bases, with 24 bases left between them. Germline loops: CDR1 SGHRS, CDR2 YFSETQ. CDR3 length: 19 residues. This TCR came from a young man in good health and CMV-seronegative. The chain couples TRBV5-1 to TRBJ1-1; the D gene is possibly TRBD1 (5 bases). Input material: PBMCs. The CDR3 DNA is TGCGCCAGCAGCTCCTTTGCCGTCGGGGGAGTACTTATGAACACTGAAGCTTTCTTT. Translated: CASSSFAVGGVLMNTEAFF.